This T cell receptor beta chain was found in a study of monozygotic twins with inflammatory bowel disease. Study findings and constraints: Among twins, concordant and discordant pairs did not differ in repertoire similarity, possibly from limited power. The study found lower TCRbeta diversity (inverse Simpson) in IBD patients than in healthy co-twins.

CDR3 size: 11 residues. Germline CDR1 SEHNR, CDR2 FQNEAQ (reference sequence). Note on this clonotype: Its antigen remains unknown.

Both the TCRalpha cDNA and the TCRbeta cDNA were taken through two nested PCRs, lasting around 15 and 10 cycles. From the 5' RACE reads, TCRdb lists one entry per CDR3 protein and no DNA. The sample totals some 300,000 distinct CDR3 sequences. With no T cell sorting beforehand, total RNA was isolated from whole blood. The chain combines TRBV7-9 with TRBJ2-5. Sequencing input: blood. The TCR comes from a human donor with ulcerative colitis or Crohn's disease, or a healthy co-twin of an affected twin (not recorded which). The CDR3 sequence: CASTRKETQYF. The entire variable domain, with the rest obtained from reference TRBV7-9 and TRBJ2-5, is as follows: DTGVSQNPRHKITKRGQNVTFRCDPISEHNRLYWYRQTLGQGPEFLTYFQNEAQLEKSRLLSDRFSAERPKGSFSTLEIQRTEQGDSAMYLCASTRKETQYFGPGTRLLVL.